A selection of T cell receptor beta chains follows, all from one sample in a study of T cells expressing NK-cell markers. TCRdb reprocessed the 5' RACE reads, keeping one entry per CDR3 protein, no DNA. The ten top clones account for approximately 12%, within a sample of 400,000 or so distinct CDR3 sequences. Sequencing input: blood T cells: a sorted CD56 or NKG2C T cell subset, CD4+ or CD8+ T cells, or bulk PBMC T cells (not recorded which). The receptor source for this set is a woman aged 50 to 60 in good health. CDR3s include the opening cysteine and the closing phenylalanine or tryptophan. The order of the fields is J gene, V gene, CDR3 protein.

j_gene: TRBJ2-7; v_gene: TRBV5-8; CDR3aa: CASSPRLQVVEQYF
j_gene: TRBJ1-1; v_gene: TRBV25-1; CDR3aa: CASNRAGMNTEAFF
j_gene: TRBJ2-1; v_gene: TRBV5-4; CDR3aa: CASSFRLASNNEQFF
j_gene: TRBJ2-1; v_gene: TRBV29-1; CDR3aa: CSVMLAGAGYEQFF
j_gene: TRBJ2-3; v_gene: TRBV13; CDR3aa: CASSLTTGDAFADTQYF
j_gene: TRBJ2-2; v_gene: TRBV5-4; CDR3aa: CASSLAGSTGAGELFF
j_gene: TRBJ2-1; v_gene: TRBV9; CDR3aa: CASSVDGSPSSYNEQFF
j_gene: TRBJ1-4; v_gene: TRBV5-1; CDR3aa: CASSPRLGQASVGEKLFF
j_gene: TRBJ1-2; v_gene: TRBV5-1; CDR3aa: CASSEGGRPYGYTF
j_gene: TRBJ2-1; v_gene: TRBV20-1; CDR3aa: CSASQAGDEQFF
j_gene: TRBJ2-4; v_gene: TRBV12-3/TRBV12-4; CDR3aa: CASSPLVGGRVKNIQYF
j_gene: TRBJ2-2; v_gene: TRBV7-7; CDR3aa: CASSPGSRTGELFF
j_gene: TRBJ2-5; v_gene: TRBV5-6; CDR3aa: CASSLRSTPLQETQYF
j_gene: TRBJ2-5; v_gene: TRBV7-9; CDR3aa: CASSLSRLAGIQETQYF
j_gene: TRBJ2-7; v_gene: TRBV12-3/TRBV12-4; CDR3aa: CASSPLGRDGRWEQYF
j_gene: TRBJ1-2; v_gene: TRBV24-1; CDR3aa: CATSDHGDRIGYTF
j_gene: TRBJ2-1; v_gene: TRBV11-3; CDR3aa: CASSSEGAYNEQFF
j_gene: TRBJ2-7; v_gene: TRBV7-3; CDR3aa: CASSLSGTGEQYF
j_gene: TRBJ2-2; v_gene: TRBV5-1; CDR3aa: CASSLAKGEAGELFF
j_gene: TRBJ2-5; v_gene: TRBV3-1; CDR3aa: CASSLGGRGLAEETQYF
j_gene: TRBJ2-1; v_gene: TRBV5-6; CDR3aa: CASSSTRGYNEQFF